This T cell receptor beta chain was recorded in a study of blood T cell repertoires in COVID-19. The wider study: COVID-19 samples collected from the United States, Italy and Spain covered acute and convalescent phases. T cells, B-cell-depleted T cells, or PBMCs supplied cDNA or gDNA.

CDR3 size: 12 residues. The V gene lost 3 bases and the J gene lost 2 bases, with 2 bases spanning the gap. This clone was seen only a few times. Per the original data handling: Nucleated cell number was recorded as an estimate derived from reference gene primer amplification. Sequencing was performed with immunoSEQ multiplex PCR; in TCRdb, only in-frame clones are kept and a portion is missing. V, J and clone size were drawn from that table, and D and trimming were deduced from the DNA. This sample has about 300,000 clones; 88% occur once, and the top ten carry 6.9%. The sample comprised peripheral blood. The sequence was obtained from a woman in her thirties who had recovered from COVID-19. This chain links TRBV12-3 or TRBV12-4 with TRBJ1-5; D remains ambiguous. The CDR3 loop reads CASSFGNQPQHF. DNA of the CDR3: TGTGCCAGCAGTTTCGGCAATCAGCCCCAGCATTTT.